The 23 T cell receptor beta chains listed next were all sequenced from one sample in a study of T cell responses to AZD1222 COVID-19 vaccine. Sequencing used immunoSEQ multiplex PCR; TCRdb keeps in-frame clones, though not all of them. The repertoire consists of tens of thousands of clones, with around nine tenths occurring once and the leading ten covering 4.5% to 5.5%. The sequencing here drew on peripheral blood, taken on day 0 of MenACWY control vaccination. Receptors originate from an adult in good health.

This chain links TRBV2 with TRBJ1-4, with TRBD1 matching 7 bases. This CDR3 is built from 14 residues. The V gene's germline CDR1 is SNHLY and CDR2 FYNNEI. The V and J ends lost 6 bases and 4 bases, in that order; junction bases with no gene match: 5. The CDR3 protein is CASSPGQFNEKLFF. In DNA, the CDR3 is TGTGCCAGCAGCCCGGGACAGTTTAATGAAAAACTGTTTTTT.

V usage is TRBV29-1 and J usage is TRBJ2-1; 8 bases map to TRBD1. This CDR3 has 13 amino acids. Per the germline V gene, CDR1 is SQVTM and CDR2 is ANQGSEA. The junction had 8 bases not matched to a gene; V was cut back by 7 bases and J by 6 bases. The CDR3 DNA follows: TGCAGCGCAGGACAGGGTGGAGGCAATGAGCAGTTCTTC. It yields the protein CSAGQGGGNEQFF.

The chain joins TRBV6-6 to TRBJ2-1; weak D call: TRBD1 (5 bases). Per the germline V gene, CDR1 is MNHNY and CDR2 is SVGAGI (reference sequence). The CDR3 runs 15 residues. V lost 0 bases and J lost 8, with 14 bases in between. In DNA form, the CDR3 reads TGTGCCAGCAGTTACTCATTGGACGCAGGGTATGAGCAGTTCTTC. It is translated as CASSYSLDAGYEQFF.

The J gene is TRBJ2-3, the V gene TRBV7-9; the D gene is possibly TRBD2 (5 bases). Deletions cut 0 bases from V and 2 bases from J, with 15 bases between. From germline, CDR1 is SEHNR and CDR2 FQNEAQ (reference sequence). The CDR3 consists of 17 residues. The DNA for the CDR3 is TGTGCCAGCAGCTTAGCGCAAGGACTCGCCCACACAGATACGCAGTATTTT. As protein: CASSLAQGLAHTDTQYF.

The J gene is TRBJ1-2, the V gene TRBV5-4; no clear D gene. V dropped 4 bases and J dropped 4 bases, with 8 bases sitting between them. The CDR3 consists of 12 residues. CDR1 and CDR2 (germline): SGHNT, YYREEE (reference sequence). CDR3 region: CASSGEGYGYTF. CDR3 nucleotide sequence: TGTGCCAGCAGCGGCGAGGGCTATGGCTACACCTTC.

The gene calls are TRBV5-1 and TRBJ1-3; perhaps TRBD1 as D (6 bases). The CDR3 has 16 residues. Deletions cut 5 bases from V and 0 bases from J, with 15 bases between. Germline CDR1 SGHRS, CDR2 YFSETQ. This CDR3 is CASRQTGFDSGNTIYF. DNA for the CDR3: TGCGCCAGCAGGCAAACAGGGTTCGACTCTGGAAACACCATATATTTT.

The chain combines TRBV5-4 with TRBJ2-7; D is uncertain. Germline values: CDR1 SGHNT, CDR2 YYREEE (reference sequence). The CDR3 consists of 13 residues. Trimming removed 5 bases at V and 1 base at J, with 10 bases between. CDR3 region: CASSAPGSYEQYF. The CDR3 bases are TGTGCCAGCAGTGCACCTGGGTCCTACGAGCAGTACTTC.

The rearrangement uses TRBV11-2 and TRBJ2-3; 14 nucleotides align to TRBD2. The CDR3 has 15 amino acids. CDR1 and CDR2 (germline): SGHAT, FQNNGV. The J segment lost 7 bases and the V segment lost 5 bases, leaving 5 bases of the junction unmatched. As DNA, the CDR3 is TGTGCCAGCAGCCCGGGGACTAGCGGGAGCTATACGCAGTATTTT. Protein: CASSPGTSGSYTQYF.

The gene calls are TRBV19 and TRBJ1-5; D ambiguous. Germline V gene data show CDR1 as LNHDA and CDR2 as SQIVND (reference sequence). The CDR3 consists of 18 residues. The V end lost 5 bases, the J end lost 1 base, and 21 bases lay between the germline ends. CDR3 DNA: TGTGCCAGTAGTTTGCGGGGAGAGGGAAAGTTAAGCAATCAGCCCCAGCATTTT. Translation gives CASSLRGEGKLSNQPQHF.

The rearrangement joins TRBV11-2 to TRBJ1-1; 9 positions match TRBD1. The V and J ends lost 3 bases and 4 bases, in that order; junction bases with no gene match: 3. Germline V gives CDR1 SGHAT, CDR2 FQNNGV. The CDR3 runs to 14 residues. The CDR3: CASSFQQGATEAFF. For the CDR3, the DNA is TGTGCCAGCAGCTTCCAACAGGGGGCCACTGAAGCTTTCTTT.

The chain joins TRBV3-1 (or the pseudogene TRBV3-2) to TRBJ2-7, with 9 nucleotides matching TRBD2. Germline values: CDR1 LGHDT, CDR2 YNNKEL (reference sequence). V was clipped by 8 bases and J by 3 bases; unmatched bases: 8. The CDR3 is made up of 14 amino acids. CDR3 sequence: CASRASGMLYEQYF. CDR3 nucleotide sequence: TGTGCCAGCCGCGCTAGCGGGATGCTCTACGAGCAGTACTTC.

Judged by abundance, this clone is medium-sized. The chain employs TRBV6-4 and TRBJ1-1; D remains ambiguous. Germline CDR1 reads MRHNA; CDR2 reads SNTAGT. The CDR3 totals 13 residues. Trimming cost V 6 bases and J 2 bases, with 10 bases left between them. This chain's CDR3 is CASSDADNTEAFF. CDR3 bases: TGTGCCAGCAGCGATGCGGATAACACTGAAGCTTTCTTT.

CDR3 in DNA: TGTGCCAGTAGTATTCAGGGTGGGAGCTCCTACGAGCAGTACTTC. Protein product: CASSIQGGSSYEQYF. The chain joins TRBV19 to TRBJ2-7; D could derive from TRBD1 or TRBD2 (5 bases each). The CDR3 sequence is 15 residues long. The V and J ends lost 3 bases and 0 bases respectively, with 12 bases between them. From germline, CDR1 is LNHDA and CDR2 SQIVND (reference sequence).

V is TRBV29-1 and J is TRBJ1-1; the D is unclear. With 8 bases removed from V and 4 bases from J, the gap between germline ends came to 11 bases. There are 11 residues in the CDR3. Germline-derived CDR1 and CDR2 are SQVTM and ANQGSEA. For the CDR3, the DNA is TGCAGCACGAATACGGGCACTGAAGCTTTCTTT. It codes for CSTNTGTEAFF.

Points on this clone: Other DNA variants within this sample encode the same CDR3. The V call is TRBV10-3, the J call TRBJ1-3; weak D call: TRBD1 (5 bases). The CDR3 is 13 residues long. Trimming stripped 3 bases from V and 8 bases from J, with 11 bases between. Per germline, CDR1 ENHRY and CDR2 SYGVKD. CDR3 region: CAISEGVGDTIYF. CDR3 sequence (DNA): TGTGCCATCAGTGAAGGGGTGGGCGACACCATATATTTT.

The rearrangement links TRBV5-5 to TRBJ2-1; perhaps TRBD1 as D (5 bases). Trimming took off 4 bases at V and 4 bases at J, with 9 bases between the two ends. Germline values: CDR1 SGHKS, CDR2 YYEKEE (reference sequence). CDR3 size: 13 residues. For the CDR3, the DNA is TGTGCCAGCAGCGCGGACATATACAATGAGCAGTTCTTC. Its protein product is CASSADIYNEQFF.

The chain is built from TRBV4-3 and TRBJ1-2, with 9 bases lining up with TRBD1. Germline V CDR1 and CDR2: LGHNA, YSLEER. The CDR3 consists of 17 residues. V trimming: 4 bases; J trimming: 0 bases; junction bases outside the gene matches: 9. The CDR3 region is CASSPGTGSGANYGYTF. DNA of the CDR3: TGCGCCAGCAGCCCCGGGACAGGGAGTGGGGCTAACTATGGCTACACCTTC.

The V gene is TRBV28, the J gene TRBJ2-7; D might be TRBD1 or TRBD2, each matching 7 bases. With 2 bases removed from V and 9 bases from J, the gap between germline ends came to 23 bases. The CDR3 is 16 amino acids. Germline CDR1 is MDHEN and CDR2 is SYDVKM. The CDR3 DNA is TGTGCCAGCAGTTTAGAGGGGGCAGCGGGGCCACTTGGGCAGTACTTC. This codes for CASSLEGAAGPLGQYF.

This clone has more than one count but fewer than ten. J is TRBJ1-4 and V is TRBV15, with 11 bases matching TRBD1. Trimming cost V 1 base and J 8 bases; bases outside gene matches: 12. Germline CDR1 LNHNV, CDR2 YYDKDF (reference sequence). The CDR3 contains 18 residues. CDR3 coding DNA: TGTGCCACCAGCAGAGGCCGGGACAGGGGGAGTGAAAAAGAAAAACTGTTTTTT. Protein sequence: CATSRGRDRGSEKEKLFF.

V is TRBV6-1 and J is TRBJ2-1; 8 bases align to TRBD1. CDR1 and CDR2 from the germline V gene are MNHNS and SASEGT. V lost 2 bases and J lost 3; bases outside the gene matches: 6. This CDR3 is 16 amino acids long. This CDR3 reads CASSEQRTGYYNEQFF. DNA of the CDR3: TGTGCCAGCAGTGAACAGCGGACAGGGTACTACAATGAGCAGTTCTTC.

The J gene is TRBJ1-1, the V gene TRBV3-1 (or the pseudogene TRBV3-2); D may be TRBD1 (6 bases). From germline, CDR1 is LGHDT and CDR2 YNNKEL (reference sequence). CDR3 length: 14 residues. V lost 2 bases, J lost 1 base, and 8 bases lay in between. The CDR3 sequence: CASSQSDRNTEAFF. CDR3 coding DNA: TGTGCCAGCAGCCAATCGGACAGGAACACTGAAGCTTTCTTT.

This CDR3 reads CSASSGGARPEAFF. The CDR3 nucleotides read TGCAGTGCTAGTTCCGGAGGGGCTCGGCCTGAAGCTTTCTTT. V usage is TRBV20-1 and J usage is TRBJ1-1; D may be TRBD1 (5 bases). The CDR3 has 14 residues. V was pared by 3 bases and J by 6 bases, with 17 bases between. Germline V gene lookup returns CDR1 DFQATT and CDR2 SNEGSKA (reference sequence).

This chain joins TRBV28 and TRBJ1-1; the D is unclear. V lost 3 bases and J lost 7, with 12 bases in between. The germline V gene encodes CDR1 MDHEN and CDR2 SYDVKM. This CDR3 has 13 amino acids. CDR3 DNA: TGTGCCAGCAGTTTGAGGGTCCCGCTTGAAGCTTTCTTT. Amino acid sequence: CASSLRVPLEAFF.